This T cell receptor beta chain was sequenced in a study of T cells after yellow fever vaccination. Study-wide results and limits: The secondary response was weaker, and its peak arrived faster, on day 5 versus 15. Abundant clonotypes (contaminants from the bulk population) could be present in FACS-sorted repertoires. CD4 and CD8 compartments shared a small share of clonotypes, likely from convergent recombination.

A universal primer site and UMIs were added as TCR cDNA was made by 5'RACE template switching. TCRdb re-derived calls from the 5' RACE reads in MiXCR, one entry per CDR3 protein. The table lists hundreds of thousands of distinct CDR3 sequences, about a fifth of them singletons. Germline V gene data show CDR1 as DFQATT and CDR2 as SNEGSKA (reference sequence). The CDR3 length is 14 residues. The V gene lost 7 bases and the J gene lost 4 bases, with 17 bases spanning the gap. Notes on this clonotype: Its specificity is not known.

The rearrangement links TRBV20-1 to TRBJ2-1; a possible D gene is TRBD2 (7 bases). The sample was PBMCs, taken 20 to 25 days after the first yellow fever vaccination. The sequence came from a man aged 18-30 years who received the YFV17D yellow fever vaccine. The CDR3 is CSVSRGATYNEQFF. As DNA, the CDR3 is TGCAGTGTAAGCCGGGGGGCGACTTACAATGAGCAGTTCTTC.